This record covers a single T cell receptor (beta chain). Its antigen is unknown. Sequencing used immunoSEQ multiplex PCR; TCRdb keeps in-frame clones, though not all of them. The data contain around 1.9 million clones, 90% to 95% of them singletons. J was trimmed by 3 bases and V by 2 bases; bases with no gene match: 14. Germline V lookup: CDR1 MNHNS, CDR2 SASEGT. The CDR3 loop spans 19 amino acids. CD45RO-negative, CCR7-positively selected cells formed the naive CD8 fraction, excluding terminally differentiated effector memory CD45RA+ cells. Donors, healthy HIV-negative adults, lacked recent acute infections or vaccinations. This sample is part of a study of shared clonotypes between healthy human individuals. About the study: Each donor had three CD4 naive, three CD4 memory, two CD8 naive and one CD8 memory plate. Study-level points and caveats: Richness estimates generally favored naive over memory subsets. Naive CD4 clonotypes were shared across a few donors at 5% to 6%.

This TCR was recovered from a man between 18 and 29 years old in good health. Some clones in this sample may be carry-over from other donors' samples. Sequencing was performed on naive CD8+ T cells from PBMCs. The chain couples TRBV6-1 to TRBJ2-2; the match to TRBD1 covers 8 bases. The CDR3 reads CASSETQGAYERDTGELFF. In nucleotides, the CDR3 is TGTGCCAGCAGTGAAACTCAGGGGGCGTATGAGCGCGACACCGGGGAGCTGTTTTTT.